The present T cell receptor beta chain was sequenced within a study of cytomegalovirus exposure and HLA in healthy donors. Vbeta (60) and Jbeta (13) primers were used in the PCR. Repertoires were generated with immunoSEQ multiplex PCR, while TCRdb's copy carries only in-frame clones and drops some. The table lists 200,000 to 250,000 clones, approximately 82% of them singletons, with 10% to 13% in the top ten. The germline V gene encodes CDR1 MNHEY and CDR2 SMNVEV (reference sequence). The V end was cut by 0 bases, the J end by 7 bases, with 12 bases between. The CDR3 spans 15 residues. This clonotype originated in a woman between 50 and 59 years old in good health and CMV-seropositive. Sequencing was performed on PBMCs. The chain recombines TRBV27 with TRBJ2-2; maybe TRBD2 (5 bases). The CDR3 sequence: CASSLSPGGRGELFF. DNA of the CDR3: TGTGCCAGCAGTTTATCACCCGGAGGACGCGGGGAGCTGTTTTTT.